This TCR beta chain appears in the sequencing data of a study of graft-versus-host responses after intestinal transplantation. Intraepithelial and lamina propria lymphocytes were released after the graft tissue was processed. The CDR3 loop spans 13 amino acids. Trimming cost V 6 bases and J 4 bases; bases outside gene matches: 6. Germline CDR1 and CDR2: WNHNN and SYGVQD (reference sequence). The repertoire was sequenced with immunoSEQ multiplex PCR; TCRdb's copy has only in-frame clones and lacks some. The sample lists about 14,000 clones; just under 75% were seen once. This clonotype was sampled from a human patient who received an intestinal transplant, so some T cells may come from the graft donor. The J gene is TRBJ2-7, the V gene TRBV10-1; 7 positions agree with TRBD2. Source: ileum tissue, taken 16 days after intestinal transplant. The CDR3 DNA follows: TGCGCCAGCAGCGATCTAGCGGCTTACGAGCAGTACTTC. It is translated as CASSDLAAYEQYF.